The entry below describes one T cell receptor beta chain. Its antigen remains unknown. The data stem from a study of response to subunit inactivated influenza vaccine. Broader study findings: After each seasonal influenza vaccination, few new T cells are recruited, the authors suggested.

TCRdb reprocessed the RT-PCR reads with MiXCR, giving one entry per CDR3 protein. The sample has 650,000 to 800,000 distinct CDR3 sequences, about 15% seen once. V lost 3 bases to trimming and J lost 5 bases, with 14 bases between them. Germline-derived CDR1 and CDR2 are ENHRY and SYGVKD. This CDR3 contains 15 residues. The gene calls are TRBV10-3 and TRBJ1-5; D gene unclear. The TCR originated in a middle-aged man who received an inactivated influenza vaccine. The input for sequencing was PBMCs from blood, taken less than 15 days before vaccination. The CDR3 DNA sequence: TGTGCCATCAGTGACCGGACTGAAATGGATCAGCCCCAGCATTTT. Protein sequence: CAISDRTEMDQPQHF.